Following are 18 T cell receptor beta chains from one sample sequenced in a study of T-cell reconstitution after alpha-beta-depleted transplantation in children. It was with unique molecular identifiers that the TCRbeta library was prepared. TCRdb re-analysed the PCR reads in MiXCR, keeping a single row per CDR3 protein. The sample records 250,000 to 300,000 distinct CDR3 sequences, around 10% being singletons. The sample here was PBMCs, taken before TCRalphabeta/CD19-depleted stem cell transplant. The receptor set was obtained from a boy in the first two years of life with acute myeloid leukemia, due to receive a stem cell transplant.

This clonotype was detected only a few times. The rearrangement joins TRBV12-3 or TRBV12-4 to TRBJ2-1; no reliable D call. The CDR3 contains 13 residues. Between the trimmed V and J ends, which lost 5 bases and 6 bases, there was a span of 11 bases. This chain's CDR3 is CASSPLITNEQFF. CDR3 DNA: TGTGCCAGCAGTCCATTAATAACCAATGAGCAGTTCTTC.

This clonotype was observed at least ten times. This chain connects TRBV14 to TRBJ2-1, with 7 bases lining up with TRBD2. This CDR3 has 15 amino acids. Germline V CDR1 and CDR2: SGHDN, FVKESK. V lost 3 bases to trimming and J lost 5 bases; unmatched junction nucleotides: 7. The CDR3 spells CASSQYQAGNNEQFF. The CDR3, as DNA: TGTGCCAGCAGCCAGTACCAAGCGGGGAACAATGAGCAGTTCTTC.

This clonotype was seen a handful of times. V and J are TRBV6-5 and TRBJ2-5; D gene unclear. This CDR3 is built from 15 residues. Germline CDR1 reads MNHEY; CDR2 reads SVGAGI. Trimming stripped 2 bases from V and 2 bases from J, with 12 bases between. CDR3 nucleotide sequence: TGTGCCAGCAGTTACGGCGCGAGGTTGCAAGAGACCCAGTACTTC. This gives the protein CASSYGARLQETQYF.

Concerning this clonotype: A much more abundant neighbour one base away suggests this may be a read error. This rearrangement joins TRBV11-2 to TRBJ2-2, with a weak D call TRBD2 (6 bases). Per germline, CDR1 SGHAT and CDR2 FQNNGV. This CDR3 contains 17 residues. The ends were cut back, 2 bases at V and 9 bases at J, with 22 bases in the middle. The CDR3 reads CASSLRAGFWRAWELFF. Written as DNA, the CDR3 is TGTGCCAGCAGCTTACGGGCGGGATTTTGGAGGGCCTGGGAGCTGTTTTTT.

The chain combines TRBV19 with TRBJ1-5; D is undetermined. Germline V gene sequence: CDR1 LNHDA, CDR2 SQIVND (reference sequence). Trimming shortened V by 2 bases and J by 2 bases, and 4 bases separated the two germline ends. CDR3 length: 13 residues. In DNA form, the CDR3 reads TGTGCCAGTAGTATATCCCGCAATCAGCCCCAGCATTTT. As protein: CASSISRNQPQHF.

This clonotype was picked up many times. This chain connects TRBV10-3 to TRBJ1-1; unclear D gene. The CDR3 is made up of 13 amino acids. Germline values: CDR1 ENHRY, CDR2 SYGVKD. The V end was cut by 6 bases, the J end by 3 bases, with 11 bases between. This CDR3 reads CAIRDGDHTEAFF. CDR3 DNA: TGTGCCATCAGGGACGGAGATCACACTGAAGCTTTCTTT.

At least ten counts were recorded for this clonotype. This chain connects TRBV11-2 to TRBJ2-1; TRBD2 matches at 9 bases. CDR3 size: 16 residues. The ends lost 5 bases at V and 5 bases at J; junction bases unmatched: 10. Germline values: CDR1 SGHAT, CDR2 FQNNGV. The CDR3 loop is CASSPPAGGFHNEQFF. The CDR3 bases are TGTGCCAGCAGCCCCCCAGCGGGAGGTTTCCACAATGAGCAGTTCTTC.

This clonotype was recorded many times. This rearrangement joins TRBV7-3 to TRBJ1-4; 10 nucleotides line up with TRBD1. Germline V gene data show CDR1 as SGHTA and CDR2 as FQGTGA. The V segment lost 6 bases and the J segment 6 bases; nucleotides outside the gene matches: 10. CDR3 length: 16 residues. Written as DNA, the CDR3 is TGTGCCAGCAGTTCTCCATCGGGACAGGGGTATGAAAAACTGTTTTTT. Translated, it gives CASSSPSGQGYEKLFF.

This clonotype came up a few times. This chain uses TRBV5-1 with TRBJ1-1; 9 nucleotides line up with TRBD1. The ends lost 0 bases at V and 3 bases at J; junction bases unmatched: 9. Germline CDR1 is SGHRS and CDR2 is YFSETQ. The CDR3 contains 17 residues. This chain's CDR3 is CASSLVSGQGGDTEAFF. The CDR3, as DNA: TGCGCCAGCAGCTTGGTTTCGGGACAGGGTGGAGACACTGAAGCTTTCTTT.

This clonotype was observed many times. The chain has TRBV7-9 and TRBJ2-5, with 8 bases aligning to TRBD1. Germline-derived CDR1 and CDR2 are SEHNR and FQNEAQ (reference sequence). CDR3 length equals 13 residues. V lost 5 bases and J lost 7; bases outside the gene matches: 6. The DNA of the CDR3 is TGTGCCAGCAGCCCTGGACAGGGTATGACCCAGTACTTC. Its protein is CASSPGQGMTQYF.

This clonotype was seen at least ten times. J is TRBJ1-5 and V is TRBV12-3 or TRBV12-4; D gene unclear. The V end was cut by 10 bases, the J end by 0 bases, with 13 bases between. The CDR3 is made up of 14 amino acids. The CDR3 nucleotides are TGTGCCACCTCTCCGGGGAATAGCAATCAGCCCCAGCATTTT. Protein product: CATSPGNSNQPQHF.

This clonotype was seen repeatedly, ten times or more. The chain is built from TRBV4-2 and TRBJ2-5; TRBD2 might be the D (6 bases). CDR1 is LGHNA, CDR2 YNFKEQ, per germline. Trimming cost V 4 bases and J 5 bases, with 14 bases left between them. There are 14 residues in the CDR3. The CDR3 loop is CASSLRGSGETQYF. The CDR3 DNA reads TGTGCCAGCAGCCTTCGGGGGAGCGGCGAGACCCAGTACTTC.

This clonotype has a count of ten or more. The chain joins TRBV20-1 to TRBJ1-3, with D possibly matching TRBD1 (5 bases). There are 14 residues in the CDR3. CDR1 is DFQATT and CDR2 is SNEGSKA in the germline V gene (reference sequence). Between the trimmed V and J ends, which lost 1 base and 1 base, there was a span of 8 bases. The CDR3 DNA sequence: TGCAGTGCTAGAGGCGAGGGGTCTGGAAACACCATATATTTT. Translated, it gives CSARGEGSGNTIYF.

In this sample, this clonotype turned up a few times. J is TRBJ2-5 and V is TRBV11-2; 8 bases map to TRBD2. This CDR3 has 15 amino acids. Germline CDR1 and CDR2: SGHAT and FQNNGV. The J segment lost 7 bases and the V segment lost 7 bases, leaving 14 bases of the junction unmatched. CDR3 bases: TGTGCCAGCACCCGGAGGGTAGCGGGGTCCGGGACCCAGTACTTC. It yields the protein CASTRRVAGSGTQYF.

This clonotype showed up many times. The chain carries TRBV5-6 and TRBJ2-5, with unresolved D. CDR3 length: 14 residues. Trimming took off 1 base at V and 2 bases at J, with 9 bases between the two ends. Germline values: CDR1 SGHDT, CDR2 YYEEEE. The CDR3 DNA follows: TGTGCCAGCAGCTTGATGGGTAAACAAGAGACCCAGTACTTC. This sequence encodes CASSLMGKQETQYF.

This clonotype appeared a few times. V usage is TRBV5-1 and J usage is TRBJ2-7; 9 positions match TRBD1. The ends lost 3 bases at V and 1 base at J; junction bases unmatched: 8. CDR1 and CDR2 from the germline V gene are SGHRS and YFSETQ. The CDR3 extends over 16 amino acids. CDR3 nucleotides: TGCGCCAGCAGCTGGGACAGGGTCGGCGATTCCTACGAGCAGTACTTC. This translates into CASSWDRVGDSYEQYF.

This chain uses TRBV5-1 with TRBJ2-1; the match to TRBD2 covers 7 bases. The V segment lost 4 bases and the J segment 3 bases; nucleotides outside the gene matches: 7. Germline CDR1 SGHRS, CDR2 YFSETQ. CDR3 size: 15 residues. CDR3 sequence: CASSLRPSGYNEQFF. Here the CDR3 DNA reads TGCGCCAGCAGCCTTAGGCCTAGCGGCTACAATGAGCAGTTCTTC.

V usage is TRBV2 and J usage is TRBJ2-5; 7 positions match TRBD1. The trim removed 5 bases at V and 5 bases at J, leaving 5 bases unmatched. The germline gives CDR1 SNHLY, CDR2 FYNNEI. The CDR3 extends over 13 amino acids. CDR3 DNA: TGTGCCAGCAGTTTCACCAGGGGGGAGACCCAGTACTTC. Residues: CASSFTRGETQYF.